Listed below are T cell receptor beta chains from one sample, sequenced in a study of OX40 agonist ivuxolimab in advanced cancers. Libraries were prepared by immunoSEQ multiplex PCR; TCRdb keeps only in-frame clonotypes and omits some of them. There are approximately 77,000 clones in the sample; about 89% occur only once, and under 2% lies in the top ten. The material was CD4+ or CD8+ T cells sorted from blood, obtained in a trial of the OX40 agonist ivuxolimab. The receptors were gathered from an adult with an advanced solid tumor such as melanoma, head and neck, liver or kidney cancer. Both conserved end residues are part of each CDR3. Fields, in order: J gene, clone size, V gene, D gene, CDR3 DNA, CDR3 protein. A D gene is named only where the DNA matches it firmly. Some rows have no size entry. The others give once, few or many, or a class for an expanded clone.

TRBJ2-2	NA	TRBV7-3	NA	TGTGCCAGCAGCCCACAGAGGGGACTGCCCACCGGGGAGCTGTTTTTT	CASSPQRGLPTGELFF
TRBJ1-3	NA	TRBV6-5	TRBD1	TGTGCCAGCAGCTCAACAGGGGTCTCTGGAAACACCATATATTTT	CASSSTGVSGNTIYF
TRBJ1-1	once	TRBV5-8	NA	TGTGCCAGCAGCTTTTGGGCCACCAAGAACACTGAAGCTTTCTTT	CASSFWATKNTEAFF
TRBJ2-2	NA	TRBV28	TRBD2	TGTGCCAGCAGTTTAGCGGGAGGGCCATTTACCGGGGAGCTGTTTTTT	CASSLAGGPFTGELFF
TRBJ1-1	NA	TRBV5-1	NA	TGCGCCAGCAGTTTGGAGGGTCCGAACACTGAAGCTTTCTTT	CASSLEGPNTEAFF
TRBJ1-4	NA	TRBV10-2	NA	TGCGCCAGTCGATGGGGGACGGGGAATGAAAAACTGTTTTTT	CASRWGTGNEKLFF
TRBJ1-2	NA	TRBV19	NA	TGTGCCAGTAGACAGGGTCTCTCTGGCTACACCTTC	CASRQGLSGYTF
TRBJ1-1	once	TRBV2	NA	TGTGCCAGGTCACAGGGAGCGAACACTGAAGCTTTCTTT	CARSQGANTEAFF
TRBJ2-5	NA	TRBV7-2	NA	TGTGCCAGCAGCCCTCGACTAGGACGGGAGACCCAGTACTTC	CASSPRLGRETQYF
TRBJ2-1	NA	TRBV5-4	NA	TGTGCCAGCAGACTGACCGGGACTCCCTCCTACAATGAGCAGTTCTTC	CASRLTGTPSYNEQFF
TRBJ2-1	NA	TRBV19	TRBD1	TGTGCCAGTAGGGACAGGGGTGGGGATTACAATGAGCAGTTCTTC	CASRDRGGDYNEQFF
TRBJ2-7	NA	TRBV5-6	NA	TGTGCCAGCAGCATGGCCAGGCGGGAGCAGTACTTC	CASSMARREQYF
TRBJ2-7	NA	TRBV29-1	TRBD1	TGCAGCGCCGGAGAACCCCGGGACAGGGGATTTGGAGAGCAGTACTTC	CSAGEPRDRGFGEQYF
TRBJ2-1	NA	TRBV4-2	NA	TGTGCCAGCAAGGGGGTCAATGAGCAGTTCTTC	CASKGVNEQFF
TRBJ2-1	once	TRBV6-5	NA	TGTGCCAGCAGTTACGGGGGAGCCAAGGGTGAGCAGTTCTTC	CASSYGGAKGEQFF
TRBJ1-1	NA	TRBV6-5	NA	TGTGCCAGCAGTTACGTCAGTTACACTGAAGCTTTCTTT	CASSYVSYTEAFF
TRBJ2-2	NA	TRBV4-3	NA	TGCGCCAGCAGCCAAGACGGGGGGCACACCGGGGAGCTGTTTTTT	CASSQDGGHTGELFF
TRBJ2-5	NA	TRBV28	TRBD1	TGTGCCACCTTAAGACAGGGCGTGGGGACCCAGTACTTC	CATLRQGVGTQYF
TRBJ2-7	NA	TRBV19	TRBD1	TGTGCCAGTAAGCGCGGAGGGACAGGGGGCTCCTACGAGCAGTACTTC	CASKRGGTGGSYEQYF
TRBJ1-5	NA	TRBV19	NA	TGTGCCAGTAGTAGTCAGGTCGGTCAGCCCCAGCATTTT	CASSSQVGQPQHF